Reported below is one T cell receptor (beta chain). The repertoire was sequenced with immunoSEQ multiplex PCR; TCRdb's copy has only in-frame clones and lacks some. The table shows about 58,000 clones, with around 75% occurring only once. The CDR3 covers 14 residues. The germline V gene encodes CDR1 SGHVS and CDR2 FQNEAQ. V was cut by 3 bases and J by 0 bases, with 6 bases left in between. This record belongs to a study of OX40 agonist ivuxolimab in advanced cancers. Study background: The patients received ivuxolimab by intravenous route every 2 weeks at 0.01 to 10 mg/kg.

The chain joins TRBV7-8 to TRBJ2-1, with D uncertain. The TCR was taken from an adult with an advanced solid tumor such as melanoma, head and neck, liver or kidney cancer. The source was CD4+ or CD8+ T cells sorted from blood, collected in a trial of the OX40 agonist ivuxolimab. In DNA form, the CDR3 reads TGTGCCAGCAGCTTGGCGAGCTCCTACAATGAGCAGTTCTTC. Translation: CASSLASSYNEQFF.